What follows describes a single TCR beta chain. What this receptor recognizes is not known. No clone much larger than this one lies a single base away; base qualities are absent. The identical CDR3 is also encoded by other nucleotide sequences in the sample. These data are taken from a study of blood T cell repertoires in COVID-19 (dated by TCRdb to 2020 to 2022). Turning to the overall study: Samples from collaborators originated in the United States, Italy and Spain and spanned both the acute and convalescent phases of COVID-19. The prospective study material was composed of cDNA or gDNA derived from T cells, B-cell-depleted T cells, or PBMCs. Subjects who had been exposed to COVID-19, were actively infected with it, or had recovered from it provided the deeply sampled blood TCRbeta repertoires that made up the dataset. A freely available public database, intended as a resource for researchers studying the immune response to SARS-CoV-2, is where the repertoires were released. Samples came from the ongoing ImmuneRACE study (first 160 participants) plus 1,254 subjects from 6 global collaborators. A de-identified subject ID, COVID-19 status, age in years and sex were almost always included in the sample metadata. Where HLA class I and class II types were available, the types were taken from metadata supplied by the sample provider, not from assay-based typing. Study-wide conclusions, independent of this receptor: The amount of clinical and demographic metadata varied by source and participant and was provided uncurated.

A second Seattle source provided samples from volunteer blood donors who had recovered from COVID-19. Whole blood was collected in K2EDTA tubes by collaborating institutions according to the institutions' own protocols. For TCRbeta analysis, collaborators shipped samples in one of three forms: frozen whole blood, isolated PBMCs, or DNA extracted from either of those sample types. The immunoSEQ Assay, a bias-controlled multiplex PCR, was used to amplify TCRbeta CDR3 regions from genomic DNA. In the authors' own workflow: Nucleated cell counts per sample were estimated from amplification of reference gene primers within the assay. To quantify the absolute abundance of each unique TCRbeta CDR3 rearrangement, sequence reads were collapsed and filtered. Productive Simpson clonality was computed per sample as the square root of Simpson's diversity index over productive rearrangements. TCRdb obtained this table from immuneACCESS and retained in-frame rearrangements with V and J assigned. These tables miss some clones; where compared with another copy, unresolved V genes account for less than half of the shortfall, and the remainder is unexplained. That table gives V, J and clone size, and the DNA gave D and trimming. This sample is represented by under 200,000 clones; roughly 86% of them were singletons. Jointly, the top ten make up less than 5% of the sample.

The germline V gene yields SGHRS for CDR1 and YFSETQ for CDR2. The CDR3 covers 13 residues, taking in both the cysteine and the phenylalanine. Only the CDR3 region is kept as DNA, spanning 39 bases read in frame from base 1. Trimming takes 5 bases from V and 5 bases from J, and the germline ends sit 10 bases apart. The receptor was isolated from a woman aged 55 to 70 who had recovered from COVID-19. The sequence links TRBV5-1 to TRBJ1-4; TRBD1 is possibly the D segment (5 matching bases). The specimen sequenced was peripheral blood. The CDR3 corresponds to CASREGTNEKLFF. The nucleotides read TGCGCCAGCAGGGAGGGGACCAATGAAAAACTGTTTTTT.